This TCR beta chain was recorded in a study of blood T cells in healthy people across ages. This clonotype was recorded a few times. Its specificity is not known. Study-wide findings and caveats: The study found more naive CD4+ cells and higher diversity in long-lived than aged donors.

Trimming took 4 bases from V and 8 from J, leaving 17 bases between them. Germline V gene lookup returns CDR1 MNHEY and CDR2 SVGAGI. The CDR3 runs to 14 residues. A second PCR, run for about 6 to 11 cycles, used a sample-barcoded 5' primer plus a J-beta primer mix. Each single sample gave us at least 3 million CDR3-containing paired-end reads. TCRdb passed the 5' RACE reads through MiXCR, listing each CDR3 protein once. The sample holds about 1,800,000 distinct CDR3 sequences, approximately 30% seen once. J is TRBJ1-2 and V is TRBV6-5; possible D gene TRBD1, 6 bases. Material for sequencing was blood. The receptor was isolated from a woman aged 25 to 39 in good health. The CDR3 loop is CASSWDIRGEGYTF. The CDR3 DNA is TGTGCCAGCAGTTGGGACATCCGTGGAGAGGGCTACACCTTC.